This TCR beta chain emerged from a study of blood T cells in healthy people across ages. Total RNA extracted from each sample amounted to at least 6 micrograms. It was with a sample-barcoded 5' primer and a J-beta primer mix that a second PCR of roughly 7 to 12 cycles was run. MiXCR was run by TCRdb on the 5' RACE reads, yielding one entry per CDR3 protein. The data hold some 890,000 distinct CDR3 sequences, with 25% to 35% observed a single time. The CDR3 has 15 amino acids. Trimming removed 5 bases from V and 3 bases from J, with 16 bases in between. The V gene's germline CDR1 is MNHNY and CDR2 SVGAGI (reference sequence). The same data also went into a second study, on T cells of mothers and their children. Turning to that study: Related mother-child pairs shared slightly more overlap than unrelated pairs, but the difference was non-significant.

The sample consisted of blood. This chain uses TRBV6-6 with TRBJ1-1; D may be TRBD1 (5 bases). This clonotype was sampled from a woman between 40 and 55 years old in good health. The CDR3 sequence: CASSRPAGGDTEAFF. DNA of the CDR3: TGTGCCAGCAGTCGGCCCGCTGGGGGGGACACTGAAGCTTTCTTT.